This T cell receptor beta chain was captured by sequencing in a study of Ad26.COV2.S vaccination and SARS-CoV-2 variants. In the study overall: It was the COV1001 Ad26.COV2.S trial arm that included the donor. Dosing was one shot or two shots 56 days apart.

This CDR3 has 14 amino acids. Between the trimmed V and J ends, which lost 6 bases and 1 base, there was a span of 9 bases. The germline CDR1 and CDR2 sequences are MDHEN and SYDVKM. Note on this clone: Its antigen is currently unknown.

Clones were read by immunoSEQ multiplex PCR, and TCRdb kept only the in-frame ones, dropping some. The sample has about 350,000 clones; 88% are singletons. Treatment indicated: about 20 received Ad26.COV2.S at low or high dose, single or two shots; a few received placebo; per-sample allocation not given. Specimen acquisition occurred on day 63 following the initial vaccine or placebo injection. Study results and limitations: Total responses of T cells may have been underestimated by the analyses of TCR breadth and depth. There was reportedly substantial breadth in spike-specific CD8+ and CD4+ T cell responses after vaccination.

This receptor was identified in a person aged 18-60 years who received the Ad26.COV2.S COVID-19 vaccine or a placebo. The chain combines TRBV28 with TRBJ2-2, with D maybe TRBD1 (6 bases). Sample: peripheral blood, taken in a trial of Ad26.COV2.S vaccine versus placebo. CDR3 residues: CASRSTGNTGELFF. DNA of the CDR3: TGTGCCAGCAGATCGACAGGGAACACCGGGGAGCTGTTTTTT. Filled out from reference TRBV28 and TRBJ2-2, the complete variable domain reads DVKVTQSSRYLVKRTGEKVFLECVQDMDHENMFWYRQDPGLGLRLIYFSYDVKMKEKGDIPEGYSVSREKKERFSLILESASTNQTSMYLCASRSTGNTGELFFGEGSRLTVL.